Relative to its sample, the clone carrying this TCR beta chain is medium-sized (0.01 to 0.1%). TCRdb re-called the 5' RACE reads through MiXCR, storing one row per CDR3 protein. The table has roughly 50,000 distinct CDR3 sequences, approximately 24% seen once. The CDR3 covers 14 residues. The germline V gene encodes CDR1 SGHRS and CDR2 YFSETQ. Trimming removed 1 base from V and 3 bases from J, with 10 bases in between. The chain has TRBV5-1 and TRBJ2-5, with D unresolved. This TCR was recovered from a female donor with breast cancer. Sequencing input: tumor-infiltrating naive CD4+ T cells sorted from the breast tumor. Regarding subset: naive CD4+ T cells, CD4+CD45RA+CD25-. In DNA form, the CDR3 reads TGCGCCAGCAGCTTGATGCCAGCAGAAGAGACCCAGTACTTC. It codes for CASSLMPAEETQYF.